Sequencing of this T cell receptor (beta chain) was carried out in a study of T cells after yellow fever vaccination. TCR cDNA was made by 5'RACE template switching, adding a universal primer site and UMIs. TCRdb itself ran the 5' RACE reads through MiXCR, one entry per CDR3 protein. The sample lists 550,000 to 750,000 distinct CDR3 sequences, around an eighth occurring once. In germline, CDR1 is DFQATT, CDR2 SNEGSKA (reference sequence). Trimming shortened V by 5 bases and J by 0 bases, and 13 bases separated the two germline ends. This CDR3 region has 14 residues. Source: PBMCs, taken on the day of the yellow fever booster vaccination. This TCR was sampled from a man in his thirties or forties who received the YFV17D yellow fever vaccine. The chain employs TRBV20-1 and TRBJ2-5; weak D call: TRBD1 (6 bases). This CDR3 is CSACGTSNQETQYF. CDR3 nucleotides: TGCAGTGCTTGTGGGACATCAAACCAAGAGACCCAGTACTTC.